Below are 9 T cell receptor beta chains sequenced from a single sample in a study of blood T cell repertoires in COVID-19. Some clones are missing from TCRdb's copy, which holds only in-frame ones; the method was immunoSEQ multiplex PCR. Seen here are roughly 250,000 clones, about 87% observed once, and the top ten hold about 1.2%. Sequencing was performed on PBMCs or T cells enriched from blood (not recorded which). The origin of the receptors is a woman between 35 and 50 years old with acute COVID-19.

The genes are TRBV19 and TRBJ1-1, with 10 bases matching TRBD1. The length of the CDR3 is 17 residues. Germline-derived CDR1 and CDR2 are LNHDA and SQIVND (reference sequence). After removal of 6 bases from V and 1 base from J, the junction contained 11 bases not matched to a gene. The CDR3 region has the DNA TGTGCCAGTAGCCACACCAGTGGACAGGGGGGGAACACTGAAGCTTTCTTT. Amino acid sequence: CASSHTSGQGGNTEAFF.

The rearrangement joins TRBV19 to TRBJ2-3; 8 nucleotides match TRBD1. V lost 0 bases to trimming and J lost 3 bases; unmatched junction nucleotides: 14. Germline CDR1 reads LNHDA; CDR2 reads SQIVND (reference sequence). This CDR3 contains 19 residues. CDR3 bases: TGTGCCAGTAGTATAGATGTCTGGGGTAGGACAGGGCCTACAGATACGCAGTATTTT. Translation: CASSIDVWGRTGPTDTQYF.

The chain is built from TRBV27 and TRBJ2-5; 9 bases are shared with TRBD1. Germline V gene data show CDR1 as MNHEY and CDR2 as SMNVEV (reference sequence). J was trimmed by 5 bases and V by 4 bases; bases with no gene match: 8. This CDR3 spans 15 amino acids. CDR3 in DNA: TGTGCCAGCAGTTCCCGGCGGACAGGGGCCGAGACCCAGTACTTC. It translates to CASSSRRTGAETQYF.

J is TRBJ2-7 and V is TRBV5-8, with 11 bases matching TRBD2. The CDR3 has 15 amino acids. The junction had 8 bases not matched to a gene; V was cut back by 3 bases and J by 6 bases. Germline-derived CDR1 and CDR2 are SGHTS and YDEGEE. The CDR3 DNA sequence: TGTGCCAGCAGCTGGGAACCTAGCGGGAGGAGCGAGCAGTACGTC. Translated: CASSWEPSGRSEQYV.

This chain links TRBV6-5 with TRBJ1-2; the D is unclear. In germline, CDR1 is MNHEY, CDR2 SVGAGI. CDR3 length: 16 amino acids. The V end lost 0 bases, the J end lost 5 bases, and 16 bases lay between the germline ends. For the CDR3, the DNA is TGTGCCAGCAGTTACTCTATGTCGGGGAAAGGTTATGGCTACACCTTC. It yields the protein CASSYSMSGKGYGYTF.

The chain joins TRBV24-1 to TRBJ2-7; maybe TRBD1 (6 bases). The CDR3 length is 14 residues. Trimming removed 5 bases at V and 0 bases at J, with 10 bases between. Germline-derived CDR1 and CDR2 are KGHDR and SFDVKD. CDR3 DNA sequence: TGTGCCACCAGTGGAACAGGGAGCTCCTACGAGCAGTACTTC. Translated: CATSGTGSSYEQYF.

The chain is built from TRBV19 and TRBJ2-2; TRBD2 agrees at 12 bases. Per germline, CDR1 LNHDA and CDR2 SQIVND (reference sequence). The CDR3 extends over 16 amino acids. Germline trimming cut 6 bases from V and 9 bases from J; bases unmatched to any gene: 11. The CDR3 DNA is TGTGCCAGTAGACCGACTAGCGGGAGTTCGATGAGGGAGCTGTTTTTT. Translating it yields CASRPTSGSSMRELFF. Full variable domain (missing parts from reference TRBV19 and TRBJ2-2): DGGITQSPKYLFRKEGQNVTLSCEQNLNHDAMYWYRQDPGQGLRLIYYSQIVNDFQKGDIAEGYSVSREKKESFPLTVTSAQKNPTAFYLCASRPTSGSSMRELFFGEGSRLTVL.

The rearrangement uses TRBV12-3 or TRBV12-4 and TRBJ1-1, with D possibly TRBD1 on 5 matching bases. Trimming shortened V by 11 bases and J by 8 bases, and 21 bases separated the two germline ends. The CDR3 spans 13 residues. The CDR3 DNA reads as TGTGCCCGCCACATCCCCGGGGGGTTCGAAGCTTTCTTT. Its protein product is CARHIPGGFEAFF.

This clone was seen only once. The chain has TRBV27 and TRBJ2-7; 7 bases line up with TRBD2. J lost 10 bases, V lost 3 bases, and 12 bases had no gene match. The V gene's germline CDR1 is MNHEY and CDR2 SMNVEV (reference sequence). The CDR3 is 14 amino acids. The CDR3 nucleotides are TGTGCCAGCAGTTTCACTGCGGGAGTTGGTGAACAGTACGTC. Its translation is CASSFTAGVGEQYV.